These 20 T cell receptor beta chains share one sample of origin, sequenced in a study of shared clonotypes between healthy human individuals. Measured with immunoSEQ multiplex PCR; TCRdb has only the in-frame clones, and not every one. The sample has some 240,000 clones, 65% seen once. Material for sequencing was memory CD4+ T cells sorted from blood. Indicated subset: CD45RA-negative fraction. Receptor source: a man aged 30 to 45 in good health.

This clone was counted a single time. The chain links TRBV29-1 to TRBJ1-3, with no clear D. This CDR3 is built from 14 residues. The ends were cut back, 7 bases at V and 2 bases at J, with 15 bases in the middle. Germline CDR1 reads SQVTM; CDR2 reads ANQGSEA. The CDR3 protein is CSGGMGLAGNTIYF. The CDR3 nucleotides read TGCAGCGGTGGGATGGGGTTGGCTGGAAACACCATATATTTT.

The rearrangement links TRBV2 to TRBJ2-3, with a weak D call TRBD2 (6 bases). Trimming shortened V by 4 bases and J by 6 bases, and 17 bases separated the two germline ends. CDR3 length: 15 amino acids. Germline-derived CDR1 and CDR2 are SNHLY and FYNNEI. In DNA, the CDR3 is TGTGCCAGCAGTGTTGGGAGACTAGTATCTGATACGCAGTATTTT. This gives the protein CASSVGRLVSDTQYF. Drawing the rest from reference TRBV2 and TRBJ2-3, the complete variable domain is EPEVTQTPSHQVTQMGQEVILRCVPISNHLYFYWYRQILGQKVEFLVSFYNNEISEKSEIFDDQFSVERPDGSNFTLKIRSTKLEDSAMYFCASSVGRLVSDTQYFGPGTRLTVL.

This sequence joins TRBV5-1 and TRBJ2-2; no clear D. The CDR3 is 15 residues long. Germline CDR1 SGHRS, CDR2 YFSETQ. V dropped 0 bases and J dropped 0 bases, with 6 bases sitting between them. CDR3 bases: TGCGCCAGCAGCTTGGGATTATCGAACACCGGGGAGCTGTTTTTT. This encodes CASSLGLSNTGELFF. The complete variable domain, with remaining parts taken from reference TRBV5-1 and TRBJ2-2, reads KAGVTQTPRYLIKTRGQQVTLSCSPISGHRSVSWYQQTPGQGLQFLFEYFSETQRNKGNFPGRFSGRQFSNSRSEMNVSTLELGDSALYLCASSLGLSNTGELFFGEGSRLTVL.

The sample holds a few counts of this clone. V and J are TRBV11-2 and TRBJ2-1; tentative D call: TRBD2 (5 bases). Germline V lookup: CDR1 SGHAT, CDR2 FQNNGV. V was trimmed by 0 bases and J by 9 bases, leaving 12 bases between them. The length of the CDR3 is 14 residues. CDR3 residues: CASSLDGSGFEQFF. The CDR3 bases are TGTGCCAGCAGCTTAGACGGAAGCGGTTTTGAGCAGTTCTTC.

The gene calls are TRBV19 and TRBJ2-2; D is possibly TRBD1 or TRBD2 (6 bases each). Germline assignment: CDR1 LNHDA and CDR2 SQIVND (reference sequence). The V end was cut by 10 bases, the J end by 4 bases, with 22 bases between. The CDR3 extends over 16 amino acids. The CDR3 reads CATRWGAYTATGELFF. For the CDR3, the DNA is TGTGCCACAAGATGGGGGGCGTATACTGCCACCGGGGAGCTGTTTTTT.

The V call is TRBV5-1, the J call TRBJ2-3; D is undetermined. In germline, CDR1 is SGHRS, CDR2 YFSETQ. V was pared by 4 bases and J by 4 bases, with 19 bases between. This CDR3 spans 16 amino acids. The DNA of the CDR3 is TGCGCCAGCAGCCCAGGCGGCAGCTTGGGTGCAGATACGCAGTATTTT. It specifies CASSPGGSLGADTQYF.

This clone was recorded a few times. V and J are TRBV5-1 and TRBJ2-7; D not certain. The CDR3 is 15 residues long. Trimming shortened V by 7 bases and J by 0 bases, and 17 bases separated the two germline ends. CDR1 and CDR2 (germline): SGHRS, YFSETQ. The CDR3 nucleotides read TGCGCCAGCCACAGCGAACCTCTGAGCTCCTACGAGCAGTACTTC. Its protein product is CASHSEPLSSYEQYF.

The chain combines TRBV7-6 with TRBJ2-7; 7 bases map to TRBD1. The CDR3 covers 15 residues. Germline assignment: CDR1 SGHVS and CDR2 FNYEAQ. Unmatched junction bases numbered 11, after V lost 5 bases and J lost 4 bases. CDR3 DNA: TGTGCCAGCAGCCCCCTGAGACAGGGAGCGTACGAGCAGTACTTC. Encoded protein: CASSPLRQGAYEQYF.

V and J are TRBV7-9 and TRBJ1-4; TRBD1 is a possible D gene (5 bases). Looked up from germline, CDR1 is SEHNR and CDR2 is FQNEAQ (reference sequence). V lost 3 bases to trimming and J lost 5 bases, with 7 bases between them. The CDR3 spans 13 residues. The CDR3 DNA sequence: TGTGCCAGCAGCTTCCGGACAAATGAAAAACTGTTTTTT. It translates to CASSFRTNEKLFF.

This chain joins TRBV7-2 and TRBJ1-4, with D unclear. This CDR3 comprises 13 residues. Trimming took off 4 bases at V and 8 bases at J, with 11 bases between the two ends. The germline gives CDR1 SGHTA, CDR2 FQGNSA. CDR3: CASSYSLGEKLFF. Here the CDR3 DNA reads TGTGCCAGCAGCTACAGCCTGGGGGAAAAACTGTTTTTT.

The CDR3 is CAISPGQGSYNEQFF. The CDR3 coding sequence is TGTGCCATCAGTCCGGGACAGGGTTCCTACAATGAGCAGTTCTTC. The chain employs TRBV10-3 and TRBJ2-1, with 9 bases aligning to TRBD1. The V and J ends lost 5 bases and 1 base, in that order; junction bases with no gene match: 3. This CDR3 has 15 amino acids. Germline assignment: CDR1 ENHRY and CDR2 SYGVKD.

The chain couples TRBV6-6 to TRBJ1-3; D not certain. V was clipped by 6 bases and J by 3 bases, with 12 bases between them. Germline assignment: CDR1 MNHNY and CDR2 SVGAGI (reference sequence). CDR3 length equals 14 residues. CDR3 in amino acids: CASSHKISGNTIYF. CDR3 sequence (DNA): TGTGCCAGCAGCCACAAAATAAGTGGAAACACCATATATTTT.

The table lists this clone with many counts. V usage is TRBV9 and J usage is TRBJ1-2, with TRBD1 matching over 8 bases. V shed 0 bases and J 8 bases; nucleotides not matched to a gene: 9. Per germline, CDR1 SGDLS and CDR2 YYNGEE. The CDR3 has 15 residues. CDR3 amino acids: CASSVVGDRGKGYTF. The CDR3 DNA reads as TGTGCCAGCAGCGTAGTCGGAGACAGGGGAAAGGGCTACACCTTC.

This clone was recorded at least ten times. The rearrangement links TRBV6-5 to TRBJ2-7; 7 bases fit TRBD1. The CDR3 totals 13 residues. The V gene's germline CDR1 is MNHEY and CDR2 SVGAGI. Trimming cost V 6 bases and J 2 bases; bases outside gene matches: 4. DNA of the CDR3: TGTGCCAGCAGAAACAGGGGCCCCTACGAGCAGTACTTC. As protein: CASRNRGPYEQYF.

This chain's CDR3 is CASSQIFPDRSNYGYTF. In DNA, the CDR3 is TGCGCCAGCAGCCAAATTTTCCCGGACAGGTCCAACTATGGCTACACCTTC. The rearrangement joins TRBV4-1 to TRBJ1-2; TRBD1 matches 7 bases. The germline V gene has CDR1 MGHRA and CDR2 YSYEKL. V was clipped by 2 bases and J by 2 bases; unmatched bases: 11. The CDR3 spans 17 residues.

V usage is TRBV19 and J usage is TRBJ1-2; D ambiguous. The germline gives CDR1 LNHDA, CDR2 SQIVND (reference sequence). There are 12 residues in the CDR3. Trimming took 6 bases from V and 9 from J, leaving 14 bases between them. DNA for the CDR3: TGTGCCAGTAGCGTCGAACAGCAACGCTACACCTTC. This sequence encodes CASSVEQQRYTF.

The genes are TRBV6-1 and TRBJ2-3, with D possibly matching TRBD2 (6 bases). CDR1 and CDR2 from the germline V gene are MNHNS and SASEGT. V lost 1 base and J 6 bases, leaving 20 bases between the germline ends. The CDR3 sequence is 17 residues long. For the CDR3, the DNA is TGTGCCAGCAGTGAAGGGAGGAGGGTTCAGTTTGCGGATACGCAGTATTTT. Protein sequence: CASSEGRRVQFADTQYF.

The chain uses TRBV7-2 and TRBJ2-3; 13 nucleotides match TRBD2. V lost 7 bases to trimming and J lost 5 bases; unmatched junction nucleotides: 9. Germline assignment: CDR1 SGHTA and CDR2 FQGNSA. The CDR3 consists of 16 residues. Here the CDR3 reads CASNTLAGGPIDTQYF. CDR3 DNA: TGTGCCAGCAACACACTAGCGGGAGGGCCGATAGATACGCAGTATTTT. Full variable domain (remainder filled in from reference TRBV7-2 and TRBJ2-3): GAGVSQSPSNKVTEKGKDVELRCDPISGHTALYWYRQSLGQGLEFLIYFQGNSAPDKSGLPSDRFSAERTGGSVSTLTIQRTQQEDSAVYLCASNTLAGGPIDTQYFGPGTRLTVL.

The CDR3 nucleotides read TGTGCCATAGGGGCCGGAGTCTCCTACGAGCAGTACTTC. This codes for CAIGAGVSYEQYF. The gene calls are TRBV30 and TRBJ2-7; D is perhaps TRBD1 (5 bases). The CDR3 length is 13 residues. The ends were cut back, 8 bases at V and 0 bases at J, with 14 bases in the middle. The germline CDR1 and CDR2 sequences are GTSNPN and SVGIG (reference sequence).

This clone was picked up many times. This chain joins TRBV6-5 and TRBJ1-4; 11 bases agree with TRBD1. CDR1 is MNHEY and CDR2 is SVGAGI in the germline V gene. This CDR3 spans 14 amino acids. V lost 2 bases to trimming and J lost 9 bases; unmatched junction nucleotides: 2. CDR3 DNA: TGTGCCAGCAGTTACGGGACAGGGGGTCAAAAACTGTTTTTT. As protein: CASSYGTGGQKLFF.